Presented here are 28 T cell receptor beta chains from one specimen sequenced in a study of technical replicates of blood from several donors. The protocol was immunoSEQ multiplex PCR, while the TCRdb copy is restricted to in-frame clones and leaves out a portion. The repertoire holds fewer than 85,000 clones, with approximately 94% as singletons. Material for sequencing was T cells isolated from PBMCs. These receptors were obtained from a human donor in good health.

This sequence joins TRBV10-1 and TRBJ2-7; D unclear. V lost 3 bases and J lost 5, with 14 bases in between. Germline V lookup: CDR1 WNHNN, CDR2 SYGVQD (reference sequence). The CDR3 consists of 14 residues. The CDR3 loop is CASSDSYIAHEQYF. DNA for the CDR3: TGCGCCAGCAGTGACTCCTACATAGCCCACGAGCAGTACTTC.

This chain joins TRBV5-1 and TRBJ2-7; D possibly corresponds to TRBD2 (5 bases). This CDR3 is built from 13 residues. Trimming removed 4 bases at V and 1 base at J, with 9 bases between. CDR1 is SGHRS and CDR2 is YFSETQ in the germline V gene. Here the CDR3 reads CASSDGISYEQYF. CDR3 sequence (DNA): TGCGCCAGCAGCGACGGGATTTCCTACGAGCAGTACTTC.

The chain uses TRBV4-2 and TRBJ1-3; D gene unclear. The V gene lost 0 bases and the J gene lost 8 bases, with 5 bases spanning the gap. Germline V lookup: CDR1 LGHNA, CDR2 YNFKEQ. The CDR3 covers 12 residues. The CDR3 DNA reads as TGTGCCAGCAGCCAAGAAGAGGACACCATATATTTT. As protein: CASSQEEDTIYF.

The chain carries TRBV6-1 and TRBJ1-5; 12 bases map to TRBD1. The CDR3 sequence is 18 residues long. The germline V gene encodes CDR1 MNHNS and CDR2 SASEGT. With 4 bases clipped from V and 7 bases from J, the junction kept 14 bases outside the gene matches. CDR3 nucleotides: TGTGCCAGCAGTGGGCACGGGACAGGGGGCTCTTTGTGGCAGCCCCAGCATTTT. Translation: CASSGHGTGGSLWQPQHF.

J is TRBJ2-3 and V is TRBV2, with 8 nucleotides matching TRBD2. The germline gives CDR1 SNHLY, CDR2 FYNNEI. V was clipped by 5 bases and J by 1 base; unmatched bases: 11. The CDR3 has 17 residues. The CDR3 here is CASSSPAGESGTDTQYF. CDR3 DNA sequence: TGTGCCAGCAGTTCGCCAGCGGGGGAGTCGGGCACAGATACGCAGTATTTT.

CDR3 in amino acids: CASSLGLGQSSYEQYF. CDR3 coding DNA: TGTGCCAGCAGCCTCGGGCTGGGGCAGAGCTCCTACGAGCAGTACTTC. The chain carries TRBV9 and TRBJ2-7; tentative D call: TRBD1 (5 bases). The germline gives CDR1 SGDLS, CDR2 YYNGEE. The V gene lost 4 bases and the J gene lost 0 bases, with 17 bases spanning the gap. The CDR3 is 16 residues long.

The chain uses TRBV28 and TRBJ1-5, with D tentatively TRBD1 (6 bases). The CDR3 loop spans 17 amino acids. V was cut by 3 bases and J by 1 base, with 16 bases left in between. Germline CDR1 reads MDHEN; CDR2 reads SYDVKM. CDR3 DNA: TGTGCCAGCAGTTTGTCAGGGGAATTGTCCAGCAATCAGCCCCAGCATTTT. It codes for CASSLSGELSSNQPQHF.

The chain employs TRBV19 and TRBJ1-4; no clear D. Germline V gives CDR1 LNHDA, CDR2 SQIVND (reference sequence). CDR3 size: 18 residues. Trimming removed 3 bases at V and 0 bases at J, with 17 bases between. The CDR3: CASSIPGRRAATNEKLFF. In DNA form, the CDR3 reads TGTGCCAGTAGTATTCCCGGTAGGAGGGCAGCAACTAATGAAAAACTGTTTTTT.

CDR3 protein: CASSAGLAGSLQWETQYF. CDR3 coding DNA: TGTGCCAGCAGCGCGGGACTAGCGGGGAGCCTCCAATGGGAGACCCAGTACTTC. J is TRBJ2-5 and V is TRBV7-9; 13 bases are shared with TRBD2. This CDR3 is built from 18 residues. Germline loops: CDR1 SEHNR, CDR2 FQNEAQ (reference sequence). Losses at the gene ends were 5 bases for V and 5 bases for J; bases not matched to a gene: 14.

The CDR3 spells CASSSTGELFF. CDR3 DNA sequence: TGTGCCAGCAGTAGCACCGGGGAGCTGTTTTTT. The chain carries TRBV7-9 and TRBJ2-2; D remains unclear. Germline CDR1 SEHNR, CDR2 FQNEAQ (reference sequence). The CDR3 runs to 11 residues. Trimming stripped 6 bases from V and 4 bases from J, with 3 bases between.

This chain uses TRBV5-1 with TRBJ1-6, with 9 bases lining up with TRBD1. The CDR3 loop spans 15 amino acids. CDR1 is SGHRS, CDR2 YFSETQ, per germline. J was trimmed by 7 bases and V by 5 bases; bases with no gene match: 7. The DNA of the CDR3 is TGCGCCAGCAGACAGACAGGGGGGCTAAATTCACCCCTCCACTTT. Amino acids: CASRQTGGLNSPLHF. The entire variable domain, with the rest obtained from reference TRBV5-1 and TRBJ1-6, is as follows: KAGVTQTPRYLIKTRGQQVTLSCSPISGHRSVSWYQQTPGQGLQFLFEYFSETQRNKGNFPGRFSGRQFSNSRSEMNVSTLELGDSALYLCASRQTGGLNSPLHFGNGTRLTVT.

The J gene is TRBJ1-2, the V gene TRBV9; D might be TRBD1 (6 bases). This CDR3 region has 13 residues. The germline V gene encodes CDR1 SGDLS and CDR2 YYNGEE. Trimming removed 3 bases at V and 5 bases at J, with 11 bases between. CDR3 region: CASSGTGSYGYTF. DNA of the CDR3: TGTGCCAGCAGCGGCACAGGGTCGTATGGCTACACCTTC.

V gene TRBV5-8 combines with J gene TRBJ1-1; D is ambiguous. The CDR3 is 10 amino acids. Trimming removed 5 bases from V and 7 bases from J, with 6 bases in between. The germline CDR1 and CDR2 sequences are SGHTS and YDEGEE. The CDR3 DNA reads TGTGCCAGCAGGTTCATTGAAGCTTTCTTT. Translated, it gives CASRFIEAFF. The variable domain in full, with the rest retrieved from reference TRBV5-8 and TRBJ1-1, is EAGVTQSPTHLIKTRGQQATLRCSPISGHTSVYWYQQALGLGLQFLLWYDEGEERNRGNFPPRFSGRQFPNYSSELNVNALELEDSALYLCASRFIEAFFGQGTRLTVV.

The chain carries TRBV12-5 and TRBJ2-3, with 7 bases aligning to TRBD1. Germline V CDR1 and CDR2: LGHNT, FRNRAP. This CDR3 region has 18 residues. V trimming: 1 base; J trimming: 3 bases; junction bases outside the gene matches: 13. The CDR3 here is CASGLGPKQGTFTDTQYF. The CDR3 DNA follows: TGTGCTAGTGGTTTGGGACCTAAACAGGGGACCTTTACAGATACGCAGTATTTT. Full variable domain (rest looked up from reference TRBV12-5 and TRBJ2-3): DARVTQTPRHKVTEMGQEVTMRCQPILGHNTVFWYRQTMMQGLELLAYFRNRAPLDDSGMPKDRFSAEMPDATLATLKIQPSEPRDSAVYFCASGLGPKQGTFTDTQYFGPGTRLTVL.

This chain connects TRBV6-1 to TRBJ2-1; possibly TRBD1 for D (6 bases). Germline V gene lookup returns CDR1 MNHNS and CDR2 SASEGT. With 7 bases removed from V and 1 base from J, the gap between germline ends came to 11 bases. This CDR3 is built from 14 residues. CDR3 amino acids: CASIRDNSYNEQFF. CDR3 nucleotides: TGTGCCAGCATTCGGGACAATTCCTACAATGAGCAGTTCTTC.

This clone is a singleton in its sample. The rearrangement uses TRBV4-2 and TRBJ2-7, with a tentative D call TRBD1 (6 bases). The CDR3 is 13 amino acids. Germline V gives CDR1 LGHNA, CDR2 YNFKEQ. The V end was cut by 6 bases, the J end by 4 bases, with 13 bases between. CDR3 in amino acids: CASSMDSSYEQYF. CDR3 sequence (DNA): TGTGCCAGCAGTATGGACAGCTCTTACGAGCAGTACTTC.

This chain uses TRBV29-1 with TRBJ1-2; 8 nucleotides align to TRBD1. CDR1 and CDR2 from the germline V gene are SQVTM and ANQGSEA. V gave up 3 bases and J gave up 8 bases; unmatched junction bases: 17. The CDR3 covers 16 residues. CDR3 sequence reads: CSVDRYQGAASVGYTF. CDR3 DNA sequence: TGCAGCGTTGATAGGTACCAGGGGGCGGCTTCGGTCGGCTACACCTTC.

This sequence joins TRBV7-9 and TRBJ1-2, with 8 bases fitting TRBD1. V trimming: 4 bases; J trimming: 3 bases; junction bases outside the gene matches: 4. The germline V gene encodes CDR1 SEHNR and CDR2 FQNEAQ (reference sequence). The CDR3 is 14 residues long. The CDR3 region is CASSYLQGDYGYTF. CDR3 DNA sequence: TGTGCCAGCAGCTACCTACAGGGGGACTATGGCTACACCTTC.

The rearrangement joins TRBV19 to TRBJ2-3; no definite D call. V was clipped by 3 bases and J by 1 base, with 11 bases between them. The CDR3 covers 15 residues. Looked up from germline, CDR1 is LNHDA and CDR2 is SQIVND (reference sequence). The DNA of the CDR3 is TGTGCCAGTAGTATCGAGCGCCATCGCACAGATACGCAGTATTTT. It translates to CASSIERHRTDTQYF.

The chain joins TRBV28 to TRBJ1-1; D unresolved. V lost 3 bases and J 1 base, leaving 9 bases between the germline ends. This CDR3 is 14 amino acids long. Germline loops: CDR1 MDHEN, CDR2 SYDVKM. The CDR3 nucleotides are TGTGCCAGCAGTTTCTTCCGGGGGAACACTGAAGCTTTCTTT. Amino acids: CASSFFRGNTEAFF.

This chain connects TRBV9 to TRBJ1-2, with TRBD1 as a possible D gene (6 bases). CDR1 and CDR2 from the germline V gene are SGDLS and YYNGEE. This CDR3 region has 15 residues. Trimming cost V 4 bases and J 2 bases, with 15 bases left between them. The CDR3 DNA reads TGTGCCAGCAGCCGCATCGGGGGGGCGAACTATGGCTACACCTTC. Its protein is CASSRIGGANYGYTF.

V is TRBV7-2 and J is TRBJ2-4, with 10 bases aligning to TRBD2. Trimming removed 1 base from V and 10 bases from J; junction bases left unmatched: 13. CDR3 length equals 17 residues. Germline-derived CDR1 and CDR2 are SGHTA and FQGNSA. CDR3 sequence reads: CASSLVGRSSGGGIQYF. The CDR3 DNA reads TGTGCCAGCAGCTTAGTAGGGCGGTCTAGCGGGGGTGGAATTCAGTACTTC.

This sequence joins TRBV29-1 and TRBJ2-5, with a tentative D call TRBD2 (6 bases). Looked up from germline, CDR1 is SQVTM and CDR2 is ANQGSEA. Trimming pared 0 bases from V and 5 bases from J, leaving 13 bases between. This CDR3 contains 14 residues. The CDR3 spells CSVEDQTSMETQYF. The DNA of the CDR3 is TGCAGCGTTGAAGACCAAACTAGCATGGAGACCCAGTACTTC.

The J gene is TRBJ1-4, the V gene TRBV25-1, with D perhaps TRBD1 (5 bases). CDR3 length: 13 amino acids. Germline V lookup: CDR1 MGHDK, CDR2 SYGVNS. V lost 5 bases and J lost 7, with 11 bases in between. This chain's CDR3 is CASSRLGGEKLFF. The CDR3 bases are TGTGCCAGCAGTCGATTGGGGGGTGAAAAACTGTTTTTT. Full variable domain (outside the CDR3, taken from reference TRBV25-1 and TRBJ1-4): EADIYQTPRYLVIGTGKKITLECSQTMGHDKMYWYQQDPGMELHLIHYSYGVNSTEKGDLSSESTVSRIRTEHFPLTLESARPSHTSQYLCASSRLGGEKLFFGSGTQLSVL.

The J gene is TRBJ2-7, the V gene TRBV18; D is possibly TRBD1 (5 bases). The CDR3 loop spans 16 amino acids. Per germline, CDR1 KGHSH and CDR2 LQKENI. V lost 2 bases to trimming and J lost 5 bases, with 19 bases between them. The CDR3 DNA sequence: TGTGCCAGCTCACCATCATTACAGGTGAACCAGGACGAGCAGTACTTC. Translated, it gives CASSPSLQVNQDEQYF.

V is TRBV25-1 and J is TRBJ2-1, with 8 bases matching TRBD2. CDR3 length: 15 amino acids. From germline, CDR1 is MGHDK and CDR2 SYGVNS. The junction had 7 bases not matched to a gene; V was cut back by 1 base and J by 8 bases. The CDR3 is CASSEWIGGAHEQFF. The DNA for the CDR3 is TGTGCCAGCAGTGAATGGATCGGGGGGGCGCATGAGCAGTTCTTC.

This sequence joins TRBV27 and TRBJ1-4; D ambiguous. Trimming pared 3 bases from V and 4 bases from J, leaving 12 bases between. This CDR3 is built from 15 residues. Per germline, CDR1 MNHEY and CDR2 SMNVEV (reference sequence). CDR3 DNA: TGTGCCAGCAGTTTTTCGACCAGGCGTAATGAAAAACTGTTTTTT. Protein sequence: CASSFSTRRNEKLFF.

The chain links TRBV6-6 to TRBJ1-2; D gene ambiguous. From germline, CDR1 is MNHNY and CDR2 SVGAGI (reference sequence). The CDR3 covers 13 residues. The V gene lost 2 bases and the J gene lost 3 bases, with 7 bases spanning the gap. The CDR3 nucleotides are TGTGCCAGCAGTTACACGCCGGACTATGGCTACACCTTC. This encodes CASSYTPDYGYTF.